The 13 T cell receptor beta chains below come from one sample, sequenced in a study of cytomegalovirus exposure and HLA in healthy donors. A multiplex PCR was run with 60 Vbeta primers and 13 Jbeta primers. Only in-frame clones appear in the TCRdb table, and some are missing; sequencing was by immunoSEQ multiplex PCR. The table lists roughly 190,000 clones, approximately 86% of them singletons. Sequencing was done on a sample of PBMCs. The receptors originated from a woman aged 18-29 years in good health and CMV-seronegative.

The rearrangement links TRBV5-6 to TRBJ1-2, with 9 bases identical to TRBD1. Germline values: CDR1 SGHDT, CDR2 YYEEEE. Trimming cost V 2 bases and J 6 bases; bases outside gene matches: 5. CDR3 size: 14 residues. This CDR3 is CASSFGTGQDGYTF. The CDR3 nucleotides read TGTGCCAGCAGCTTTGGGACAGGGCAGGATGGCTACACCTTC.

The chain combines TRBV5-1 with TRBJ2-5; a possible D gene is TRBD1 (6 bases). Germline CDR1 reads SGHRS; CDR2 reads YFSETQ. The CDR3 contains 15 residues. V gave up 0 bases and J gave up 5 bases, with 14 bases separating them. The CDR3 spells CASSLGGPLGETQYF. The CDR3 DNA follows: TGCGCCAGCAGCTTGGGGGGGCCCTTGGGGGAGACCCAGTACTTC.

In this sample, this clone turned up a few times. The gene calls are TRBV19 and TRBJ2-1, with 10 bases fitting TRBD2. The V gene end was trimmed by 3 bases and the J gene end by 2 bases; junction bases not matched to a gene: 7. Germline lookup yields CDR1 LNHDA and CDR2 SQIVND (reference sequence). The CDR3 has 17 amino acids. This CDR3 reads CASSIRGAGGPYNEQFF. CDR3 nucleotide sequence: TGTGCCAGTAGTATCCGTGGAGCGGGAGGGCCCTACAATGAGCAGTTCTTC.

In this sample, this clone turned up once. The V and J genes are TRBV7-9 and TRBJ1-2; no clear D. Trimming pared 2 bases from V and 1 base from J, leaving 11 bases between. The CDR3 is 15 residues long. Germline CDR1 is SEHNR and CDR2 is FQNEAQ (reference sequence). CDR3 nucleotide sequence: TGTGCCAGCAGCTTATCGGAGGGTCTTAACTATGGCTACACCTTC. It specifies CASSLSEGLNYGYTF.

CDR3 loop: CASSLLWQAPKGYTF. CDR3 DNA: TGCGCCAGCAGCTTGTTATGGCAGGCCCCCAAGGGCTACACCTTC. The V gene is TRBV5-1, the J gene TRBJ1-2; D not certain. Trimming removed 1 base at V and 8 bases at J, with 18 bases between. Germline V gives CDR1 SGHRS, CDR2 YFSETQ. This CDR3 contains 15 residues.

The chain couples TRBV6-5 to TRBJ2-7; D may be TRBD1 (5 bases). The germline V and J ends were trimmed by 8 bases and 1 base, with 9 bases remaining between them. The CDR3 contains 12 residues. Germline V gene sequence: CDR1 MNHEY, CDR2 SVGAGI. The CDR3 spells CASSDSSYEQYF. The CDR3 bases are TGTGCCAGCTCCGACAGTTCCTACGAGCAGTACTTC.

The rearrangement joins TRBV5-1 to TRBJ1-1, with a tentative D call TRBD1 (5 bases). This CDR3 has 15 amino acids. V shed 0 bases and J shed 1 base, with 10 bases lying between them. Germline CDR1 and CDR2: SGHRS and YFSETQ. CDR3 residues: CASSLADRRNTEAFF. In nucleotides, the CDR3 is TGCGCCAGCAGCTTGGCAGACAGAAGGAACACTGAAGCTTTCTTT.

The genes are TRBV28 and TRBJ1-1, with TRBD1 as a possible D gene (5 bases). Germline V gives CDR1 MDHEN, CDR2 SYDVKM. The CDR3 is made up of 13 amino acids. Trimming stripped 8 bases from V and 4 bases from J, with 14 bases between. CDR3 protein: CASDTSGFTEAFF. The CDR3 DNA reads TGTGCCAGCGACACATCAGGGTTCACTGAAGCTTTCTTT.

This chain uses TRBV6-1 with TRBJ2-7, with 10 bases that match TRBD2. The CDR3 runs to 14 residues. Germline loops: CDR1 MNHNS, CDR2 SASEGT. The V gene end was trimmed by 2 bases and the J gene end by 2 bases; junction bases not matched to a gene: 0. The CDR3 here is CASSELAGAYEQYF. In DNA, the CDR3 is TGTGCCAGCAGTGAACTAGCGGGGGCCTACGAGCAGTACTTC.

The V and J genes are TRBV6-5 and TRBJ1-6, with TRBD1 matching over 9 bases. CDR3 length equals 15 residues. Germline values: CDR1 MNHEY, CDR2 SVGAGI. J was trimmed by 5 bases and V by 1 base; bases with no gene match: 0. CDR3 loop: CASSYWDRDNSPLHF. The CDR3 DNA reads TGTGCCAGCAGTTACTGGGACAGGGATAATTCACCCCTCCACTTT.

The chain recombines TRBV4-1 with TRBJ2-4; D may be TRBD1 (5 bases). Germline V gene sequence: CDR1 MGHRA, CDR2 YSYEKL. Trimming removed 4 bases at V and 2 bases at J, with 15 bases between. There are 16 residues in the CDR3. The CDR3 reads CASSPGHDSTKNIQYF. CDR3 coding DNA: TGCGCCAGCAGCCCCGGACACGATTCGACCAAAAACATTCAGTACTTC.

V and J are TRBV6-4 and TRBJ1-2; the D gene is possibly TRBD1 (6 bases). This CDR3 has 13 residues. Trimming removed 6 bases from V and 7 bases from J, with 15 bases in between. Looked up from germline, CDR1 is MRHNA and CDR2 is SNTAGT. CDR3 loop: CASRPGGGGGYTF. CDR3 in DNA: TGTGCCAGCAGGCCCGGAGGGGGGGGTGGCTACACCTTC.

V and J are TRBV19 and TRBJ2-7; 8 nucleotides line up with TRBD1. V dropped 3 bases and J dropped 2; count of bases not matched to a gene: 3. This CDR3 is built from 14 residues. The V gene's germline CDR1 is LNHDA and CDR2 SQIVND (reference sequence). CDR3 in amino acids: CASSIGTGAYEQYF. The CDR3, as DNA: TGTGCCAGTAGTATCGGGACAGGTGCCTACGAGCAGTACTTC.